One and the same sample provided the 25 T cell receptor beta chains below, sequenced in a study of post-analysis software for immune sequencing data. Study-wide points: Patients showed TRBV5-6, TRBV5-1 and TRBV20-1 among roughly five TRBV segments more frequent than in controls.

Unique molecular identifiers featured in each of the TCR beta cDNA libraries. TCRdb analysed the PCR reads with MiXCR anew, one entry per CDR3 protein. Here the sample spans hundreds of thousands of distinct CDR3 sequences, roughly 29% being singletons. Antigens for these TCRs are unknown. The specimen sequenced was blood. These receptors were collected from a girl aged 5 to 17 with multiple sclerosis.

This clonotype was picked up a small number of times. This chain joins TRBV20-1 and TRBJ2-1, with 10 bases identical to TRBD2. Per germline, CDR1 DFQATT and CDR2 SNEGSKA (reference sequence). Trimming cost V 5 bases and J 0 bases; bases outside gene matches: 4. The CDR3 loop spans 15 amino acids. Here the CDR3 reads CSAGTSAASYNEQFF. Here the CDR3 DNA reads TGCAGTGCTGGGACTAGCGCCGCCTCCTACAATGAGCAGTTCTTC.

The rearrangement links TRBV4-3 to TRBJ1-4, with D unclear. This CDR3 has 16 amino acids. Trimming removed 4 bases from V and 2 bases from J, with 14 bases in between. From germline, CDR1 is LGHNA and CDR2 YSLEER. CDR3 protein: CASSPGPISTNEKLFF. The CDR3 coding sequence is TGCGCCAGCAGCCCCGGCCCCATTTCGACTAATGAAAAACTGTTTTTT.

This clonotype was counted at least ten times. The chain couples TRBV6-5 to TRBJ2-3, with D perhaps matching TRBD2 (6 bases). CDR3 length equals 14 residues. V was trimmed by 5 bases and J by 6 bases, leaving 15 bases between them. Germline CDR1 is MNHEY and CDR2 is SVGAGI. CDR3 nucleotides: TGTGCCAGCAGTGAGGGTTGGAGGGGCGATACGCAGTATTTT. This translates into CASSEGWRGDTQYF.

The V call is TRBV5-8, the J call TRBJ2-7, with 7 bases fitting TRBD1. There are 17 residues in the CDR3. J lost 0 bases, V lost 2 bases, and 11 bases had no gene match. Germline-derived CDR1 and CDR2 are SGHTS and YDEGEE. The CDR3 spells CASSLPSMGQFSYEQYF. For the CDR3, the DNA is TGTGCCAGCAGCTTACCCTCCATGGGACAGTTCTCCTACGAGCAGTACTTC.

The chain joins TRBV28 to TRBJ2-7; 7 nucleotides agree with TRBD1. The CDR3 is 16 residues long. The V gene end was trimmed by 2 bases and the J gene end by 2 bases; junction bases not matched to a gene: 9. Germline-derived CDR1 and CDR2 are MDHEN and SYDVKM. The CDR3 DNA sequence: TGTGCCAGCAGTTTAGGTGGGGACAGATATACCTACGAGCAGTACTTC. This sequence encodes CASSLGGDRYTYEQYF.

This clonotype was recorded a few times. This sequence joins TRBV20-1 and TRBJ2-5; perhaps TRBD2 as D (5 bases). The CDR3 has 17 amino acids. CDR1 and CDR2 (germline): DFQATT, SNEGSKA (reference sequence). V was trimmed by 0 bases and J by 3 bases, leaving 20 bases between them. Written as DNA, the CDR3 is TGCAGTGCTAGAGATGGGTGGGAGAGCAGTCGGAAAGAGACCCAGTACTTC. Its protein is CSARDGWESSRKETQYF.

The J gene is TRBJ2-1, the V gene TRBV6-6; D is uncertain. Germline CDR1 is MNHNY and CDR2 is SVGAGI (reference sequence). There are 14 residues in the CDR3. Trimming shortened V by 2 bases and J by 4 bases, and 9 bases separated the two germline ends. As DNA, the CDR3 is TGTGCCAGCAGTTACATTGGAGAATACAATGAGCAGTTCTTC. This codes for CASSYIGEYNEQFF.

The V and J genes are TRBV7-9 and TRBJ1-5, with a weak D call TRBD1 (6 bases). This CDR3 spans 12 amino acids. Germline V gene lookup returns CDR1 SEHNR and CDR2 FQNEAQ (reference sequence). V lost 8 bases and J lost 4, with 9 bases in between. The CDR3 DNA reads as TGTGCCAGCCAAGGGGGTAATCAGCCCCAGCATTTT. It yields the protein CASQGGNQPQHF.

V and J are TRBV6-6 and TRBJ2-1; D tentatively reads TRBD1 or TRBD2 (5 bases each). CDR3 length equals 13 residues. Trimming took 6 bases from V and 10 from J, leaving 16 bases between them. The germline V gene encodes CDR1 MNHNY and CDR2 SVGAGI (reference sequence). The chain's CDR3 is CASSPGTAWEQFF. CDR3 in DNA: TGTGCCAGCAGCCCCGGGACGGCCTGGGAGCAGTTCTTC.

This chain connects TRBV6-1 to TRBJ2-1; 13 bases fit TRBD2. The CDR3 consists of 16 residues. V lost 8 bases and J lost 7; bases outside the gene matches: 11. Germline lookup yields CDR1 MNHNS and CDR2 SASEGT. Written as DNA, the CDR3 is TGTGCCAGCGGACTAGCGGGAGTGGTGGGTGAGAATGAGCAGTTCTTC. Protein sequence: CASGLAGVVGENEQFF.

The rearrangement uses TRBV19 and TRBJ2-1; D not resolved. Germline lookup yields CDR1 LNHDA and CDR2 SQIVND (reference sequence). CDR3 length: 16 residues. V lost 7 bases, J lost 1 base, and 17 bases lay in between. CDR3 amino acids: CASTPRQVGSYNEQFF. The CDR3 coding sequence is TGTGCCAGTACTCCAAGGCAGGTTGGATCCTACAATGAGCAGTTCTTC.

This clonotype has more than one count but fewer than ten. The J gene is TRBJ2-1, the V gene TRBV6-4; D remains ambiguous. The CDR3 spans 14 residues. Trimming cost V 5 bases and J 0 bases, with 8 bases left between them. CDR1 MRHNA and CDR2 SNTAGT come from the germline V gene. The DNA for the CDR3 is TGTGCCAGCAGTCAATCACGCTCCTACAATGAGCAGTTCTTC. It specifies CASSQSRSYNEQFF.

The V call is TRBV5-1, the J call TRBJ2-3; no clear D gene. Germline V gives CDR1 SGHRS, CDR2 YFSETQ. V lost 6 bases to trimming and J lost 2 bases, with 13 bases between them. This CDR3 has 14 residues. This chain's CDR3 is CASKVNSLTDTQYF. CDR3 in DNA: TGCGCCAGCAAAGTAAACAGCCTCACAGATACGCAGTATTTT.

Comments on this clonotype: Compared with germline, one end of the junction differs, possibly owing to a read error. The chain employs TRBV2 and TRBJ2-5; TRBD2 agrees at 9 bases. The CDR3 extends over 15 amino acids. CDR1 is SNHLY and CDR2 is FYNNEI in the germline V gene. For the CDR3, the DNA is TGTACCAGCAGTTCTAGGAGGCTAGCGGGGTCCCAGGAGTACTTC. Its protein product is CTSSSRRLAGSQEYF.

The chain uses TRBV12-3 or TRBV12-4 and TRBJ1-2; TRBD1 is a possible D gene (6 bases). V dropped 4 bases and J dropped 6 bases, with 15 bases sitting between them. This CDR3 comprises 14 residues. The CDR3 region is CASSSRTVSNGYTF. The CDR3 bases are TGTGCCAGCAGTTCCAGGACAGTTTCAAATGGCTACACCTTC.

This chain uses TRBV6-5 with TRBJ1-2; 9 nucleotides line up with TRBD1. The CDR3 consists of 15 residues. The junction had 10 bases not matched to a gene; V was cut back by 4 bases and J by 7 bases. Germline loops: CDR1 MNHEY, CDR2 SVGAGI. The CDR3 DNA follows: TGTGCCAGCAGTTGGCTCGGGGACAGGGCTTCTGGCTACACCTTC. Translating it yields CASSWLGDRASGYTF.

Note on this clonotype: Since a much larger clone is just one base distant, this may be a read error. The V and J genes are TRBV2 and TRBJ2-7; 8 positions match TRBD2. V lost 11 bases to trimming and J lost 4 bases; unmatched junction nucleotides: 7. Looked up from germline, CDR1 is SNHLY and CDR2 is FYNNEI. The CDR3 contains 12 residues. The CDR3 sequence is CADGRGGYEQYF. The DNA for the CDR3 is TGTGCCGACGGACGGGGGGGTTACGAGCAGTACTTC. Full variable domain (outside the CDR3, taken from reference TRBV2 and TRBJ2-7): EPEVTQTPSHQVTQMGQEVILRCVPISNHLYFYWYRQILGQKVEFLVSFYNNEISEKSEIFDDQFSVERPDGSNFTLKIRSTKLEDSAMYFCADGRGGYEQYFGPGTRLTVT.

CDR3 in amino acids: CASRPMGTWGNTIYF. In DNA, the CDR3 is TGTGCCAGCAGACCCATGGGGACGTGGGGAAACACCATATATTTT. This chain connects TRBV12-3 or TRBV12-4 to TRBJ1-3; D perhaps matches TRBD1 (5 bases). CDR3 length: 15 amino acids. Between the trimmed V and J ends, which lost 6 bases and 4 bases, there was a span of 16 bases.

The DNA for the CDR3 is TGTGCCAGCAGTGAGGCTAGCGGGGGCCAAGAGACCCAGTACTTC. Encoded protein: CASSEASGGQETQYF. The chain combines TRBV6-1 with TRBJ2-5; the match to TRBD2 covers 10 bases. This CDR3 has 15 residues. Trimming at V came to 3 bases and at J to 1 base, leaving 2 bases not matched to a gene. Germline CDR1 reads MNHNS; CDR2 reads SASEGT.

V usage is TRBV10-3 and J usage is TRBJ1-4; D call uncertain. Trimming pared 7 bases from V and 4 bases from J, leaving 7 bases between. Germline lookup yields CDR1 ENHRY and CDR2 SYGVKD. The CDR3 consists of 12 residues. CDR3 sequence reads: CAIKTNNEKLFF. The CDR3 bases are TGTGCCATCAAGACAAATAATGAAAAACTGTTTTTT.

This clonotype was recorded at least ten times. The chain joins TRBV12-3 or TRBV12-4 to TRBJ2-5; tentatively, D is TRBD1 or TRBD2 (5 bases each). V lost 7 bases, J lost 9 bases, and 12 bases lay in between. This CDR3 comprises 11 residues. CDR3 in amino acids: CASTEGSSQYF. CDR3 nucleotides: TGTGCCAGCACCGAGGGGTCATCCCAGTACTTC.

This rearrangement joins TRBV10-3 to TRBJ2-5; unclear D gene. The CDR3 consists of 13 residues. V was shortened by 0 bases and J by 5 bases, with 7 bases between the two germline ends. CDR1 is ENHRY and CDR2 is SYGVKD in the germline V gene. The CDR3 protein is CAISESLGETQYF. The CDR3 nucleotides read TGTGCCATCAGTGAGTCGCTGGGTGAGACCCAGTACTTC.

The chain recombines TRBV6-2 or TRBV6-3 with TRBJ1-5; a weak D match, TRBD1 (6 bases). Germline V CDR1 and CDR2: MNHEY, SVGEGT. V lost 8 bases and J 5 bases, leaving 16 bases between the germline ends. The CDR3 is made up of 14 amino acids. The CDR3 is CASRQTGRYQPQHF. As DNA, the CDR3 is TGTGCCAGCCGACAGACAGGCCGATATCAGCCCCAGCATTTT.

The J gene is TRBJ2-5, the V gene TRBV7-2; possible D gene TRBD1, 5 bases. The germline gives CDR1 SGHTA, CDR2 FQGNSA. Trimming stripped 7 bases from V and 2 bases from J, with 17 bases between. The CDR3 sequence is 15 residues long. CDR3 DNA: TGTGCCAGCACCCTACCAGGGCCAGGGCAAGAGACCCAGTACTTC. This encodes CASTLPGPGQETQYF.

This clonotype has a handful of counts. The gene calls are TRBV15 and TRBJ2-1, with TRBD2 as a possible D gene (6 bases). CDR3 length equals 16 residues. The V and J ends lost 1 base and 5 bases respectively, with 15 bases between them. CDR1 and CDR2 (germline): LNHNV, YYDKDF (reference sequence). CDR3 loop: CATSRGLAGWDNEQFF. In nucleotides, the CDR3 is TGTGCCACCAGCAGAGGGTTGGCGGGATGGGACAATGAGCAGTTCTTC.